This TCR beta chain was identified during a study of blood T cells in healthy people across ages. This CDR3 is built from 15 residues. Germline values: CDR1 MGHRA, CDR2 YSYEKL. V shed 3 bases, J shed 0 bases, and the junction held 4 bases outside the gene matches. For the second PCR, which ran for roughly 6 to 11 cycles, a sample-barcoded 5' primer and a J-beta primer mix were used. TCRdb re-called the 5' RACE reads through MiXCR, storing one row per CDR3 protein. This repertoire shows around 580,000 distinct CDR3 sequences, around half found once; its top ten account for just under 25%. The chain combines TRBV4-1 with TRBJ2-5, with 7 bases matching TRBD2. The specimen was blood. This sequence was found in an elderly man in good health. CDR3 loop: CASSQGTNYQETQYF. CDR3 nucleotide sequence: TGCGCCAGCAGCCAGGGGACTAACTACCAAGAGACCCAGTACTTC.